Shown below are 12 T cell receptor beta chains from a single sample sequenced in a study of T cell responses to AZD1222 COVID-19 vaccine. Some clones are missing from TCRdb's copy, which holds only in-frame ones; the method was immunoSEQ multiplex PCR. The sample holds 200,000 or so clones; about 87% are singletons and the top ten take about 2.5%. Sample: peripheral blood, taken on day 0 of MenACWY control vaccination. Source of these receptors: an adult in good health.

The chain has TRBV2 and TRBJ2-7; perhaps TRBD1 as D (6 bases). V lost 6 bases and J lost 0, with 12 bases in between. Germline-derived CDR1 and CDR2 are SNHLY and FYNNEI. The CDR3 length is 14 residues. The CDR3 sequence: CASSKDSSSYEQYF. The CDR3 DNA sequence: TGTGCCAGCAGCAAGGACAGTAGCTCCTACGAGCAGTACTTC.

The chain couples TRBV9 to TRBJ1-5; D is undetermined. The length of the CDR3 is 18 residues. V was cut by 4 bases and J by 4 bases, with 24 bases left in between. The V gene's germline CDR1 is SGDLS and CDR2 YYNGEE. The CDR3 DNA reads as TGTGCCAGCAGCACCCCCCGAGGTCGGGCGAGAGTTAATCAGCCCCAGCATTTT. Its protein product is CASSTPRGRARVNQPQHF.

The CDR3 reads CASSLGAHGAEAFF. For the CDR3, the DNA is TGTGCCAGCAGCTTAGGCGCGCATGGGGCTGAAGCTTTCTTT. The rearrangement links TRBV7-2 to TRBJ1-1; D unresolved. Germline V CDR1 and CDR2: SGHTA, FQGNSA. The CDR3 is 14 residues long. The V end was cut by 1 base, the J end by 6 bases, with 12 bases between.

The CDR3 protein is CSALRGLYGYTF. CDR3 bases: TGCAGCGCACTCAGGGGGCTTTATGGCTACACCTTC. This rearrangement joins TRBV29-1 to TRBJ1-2; the match to TRBD1 covers 8 bases. The CDR3 is made up of 12 amino acids. V gave up 7 bases and J gave up 5 bases; unmatched junction bases: 6. Germline V lookup: CDR1 SQVTM, CDR2 ANQGSEA. The full variable domain, in which reference TRBV29-1 and TRBJ1-2 provide the parts outside the CDR3, is SAVISQKPSRDICQRGTSLTIQCQVDSQVTMMFWYRQQPGQSLTLIATANQGSEATYESGFVIDKFPISRPNLTFSTLTVSNMSPEDSSIYLCSALRGLYGYTFGSGTRLTVV.

The J gene is TRBJ1-4, the V gene TRBV12-3 or TRBV12-4; 7 nucleotides align to TRBD1. CDR3 length: 13 amino acids. V dropped 6 bases and J dropped 7; count of bases not matched to a gene: 5. The CDR3 protein is CASSGQVAEKLFF. CDR3 sequence (DNA): TGTGCCAGCAGCGGACAGGTCGCTGAAAAACTGTTTTTT.

The chain links TRBV7-2 to TRBJ1-2, with a possible D match to TRBD1 (5 bases). The V gene's germline CDR1 is SGHTA and CDR2 FQGNSA. Between the trimmed V and J ends, which lost 5 bases and 2 bases, there was a span of 15 bases. CDR3 length: 15 amino acids. This chain's CDR3 is CASSPRGGMNYGYTF. The CDR3, as DNA: TGTGCCAGCAGCCCCCGGGGGGGAATGAACTATGGCTACACCTTC.

The chain carries TRBV28 and TRBJ2-1; 7 nucleotides align to TRBD2. This CDR3 is built from 15 residues. With V trimmed by 6 bases and J by 3 bases, 8 bases remained unmatched. Germline lookup yields CDR1 MDHEN and CDR2 SYDVKM. Here the CDR3 DNA reads TGTGCCAGCAGCGTCACGGGGGGTAACTACAATGAGCAGTTCTTC. It codes for CASSVTGGNYNEQFF.

The chain links TRBV6-1 to TRBJ1-1; TRBD1 might be the D (5 bases). The V gene lost 3 bases and the J gene lost 4 bases, with 12 bases spanning the gap. CDR3 length: 14 residues. The V gene's germline CDR1 is MNHNS and CDR2 SASEGT. The CDR3 reads CASSEGPGATEAFF. The CDR3 DNA reads TGTGCCAGCAGTGAGGGACCCGGGGCCACTGAAGCTTTCTTT.

In its sample, this clone was seen once. The chain links TRBV6-5 to TRBJ1-3; D may be TRBD1 (5 bases). CDR3 length: 15 residues. The V gene's germline CDR1 is MNHEY and CDR2 SVGAGI. V lost 6 bases to trimming and J lost 0 bases, with 12 bases between them. The CDR3 nucleotides are TGTGCCAGCAGGCTTGGGGGGAGCTCTGGAAACACCATATATTTT. It is translated as CASRLGGSSGNTIYF.

This clone showed up just once. The V call is TRBV19, the J call TRBJ1-1; TRBD1 is a possible D gene (6 bases). CDR1 and CDR2 from the germline V gene are LNHDA and SQIVND (reference sequence). Trimming left V 7 bases short and J 5 bases short, with 17 bases between. The CDR3 loop spans 14 amino acids. CDR3 coding DNA: TGTGCCAGTACCGAGGACAGAACTGTAACTGAAGCTTTCTTT. Amino acid sequence: CASTEDRTVTEAFF.

The rearrangement links TRBV19 to TRBJ2-3, with D perhaps matching TRBD2 (5 bases). Trimming stripped 5 bases from V and 6 bases from J, with 18 bases between. CDR3 length: 15 residues. Germline-derived CDR1 and CDR2 are LNHDA and SQIVND (reference sequence). The CDR3 spells CASSPDWVRLDTQYF. The CDR3, as DNA: TGTGCCAGTAGTCCGGACTGGGTCAGGTTGGATACGCAGTATTTT.

The V and J genes are TRBV7-9 and TRBJ2-7; the match to TRBD2 covers 12 bases. Germline CDR1 is SEHNR and CDR2 is FQNEAQ (reference sequence). The CDR3 totals 16 residues. The V gene end was trimmed by 5 bases and the J gene end by 1 base; junction bases not matched to a gene: 6. CDR3 sequence: CASSQLAGGPSYEQYF. The CDR3 DNA sequence: TGTGCCAGCAGCCAGCTAGCGGGAGGGCCGTCCTACGAGCAGTACTTC. Full variable domain (missing parts from reference TRBV7-9 and TRBJ2-7): DTGVSQNPRHKITKRGQNVTFRCDPISEHNRLYWYRQTLGQGPEFLTYFQNEAQLEKSRLLSDRFSAERPKGSFSTLEIQRTEQGDSAMYLCASSQLAGGPSYEQYFGPGTRLTVT.